These T cell receptor beta chains were read from a single sample in a study of T-cell reconstitution after alpha-beta-depleted transplantation in children. TCRdb re-called the PCR reads through MiXCR, storing one row per CDR3 protein. The sample has more than 85,000 distinct CDR3 sequences; about 6.8% are singletons. This specimen consisted of PBMCs, obtained before TCRalphabeta/CD19-depleted stem cell transplant. The source is a boy aged 2 to 10 with acute lymphoblastic leukemia, due to receive a stem cell transplant. Each CDR3 is given with its conserved first and last residue. A D gene is named only where the DNA matches it firmly. Clone sizes are given selectively: once, few, many, or a class where the clone is expanded.

many	TRBV6-4	TRBJ2-3	-	TGTGCCAGCAGTGCCGCGTCCGGGGGCTCCACAGATACGCAGTATTTT	CASSAASGGSTDTQYF
-	TRBV10-3	TRBJ2-5	-	TGTGCCATCAGTGAGTCGACGGTGTTTACGGAGACCCAGTACTTC	CAISESTVFTETQYF
few	TRBV7-8	TRBJ2-7	-	TGTGCCAGCAGCCTCCGCGGACTTAGACAGTGGGAGCAGTACTTC	CASSLRGLRQWEQYF
many	TRBV11-2	TRBJ2-3	TRBD1	TGTGCCAGCAGCTTAGTGGGACAGAGCACAGATACGCAGTATTTT	CASSLVGQSTDTQYF
many	TRBV18	TRBJ2-7	-	TGTGCCAGCTCACCACAACTTAACTACACCTTCTACGAGCAGTACTTC	CASSPQLNYTFYEQYF
many	TRBV6-2/TRBV6-3	TRBJ2-2	-	TGTGCCAGCACCATCGTGGGGGCGTCGTGGGGCACCGGGGAGCTGTTTTTT	CASTIVGASWGTGELFF
many	TRBV3-1	TRBJ2-3	-	TGTGCCAGCAGCCAAAGTCTTGGGACTGAGGGGTATTTT	CASSQSLGTEGYF
-	TRBV2	TRBJ1-5	-	TGTGCCAGCAGTGATTCTGGGGGAGGCCAGCCCCAGCATTTT	CASSDSGGGQPQHF
-	TRBV5-3	TRBJ1-6	-	TGTGCCACTACTGGTCCGGGCCTTGGGAGAAATTCACCCCTCCACTTT	CATTGPGLGRNSPLHF
-	TRBV20-1	TRBJ2-2	TRBD2	TGCAGTGCTAGAGGGACTAGCGGGGGGGCCGTCCCCGGGGAGCTGTTTTTT	CSARGTSGGAVPGELFF
few	TRBV6-5	TRBJ1-2	-	TGTGCCAGCAGCTACAGGGTCGCGGGCTATGGCTACACCTTC	CASSYRVAGYGYTF